Listed below are T cell receptor beta chains from one sample, sequenced in a study of cytomegalovirus exposure and HLA in healthy donors. Clones were read by immunoSEQ multiplex PCR, and TCRdb kept only the in-frame ones, dropping some. Among approximately 140,000 clones listed, approximately 86% were seen once. What was sequenced was PBMCs. These receptors were collected from a man between 18 and 35 years old in good health and CMV-seropositive. Each CDR3 is given with its conserved first and last residue. D genes are given only for firm matches. Clone size is given for some rows only: seen once, a few or many times, or a class if the clone is expanded.

TRBV7-8	-	TRBJ1-5	15	-	CASSPTGYSNQPQHF	TGTGCCAGCAGCCCGACAGGATATAGCAATCAGCCCCAGCATTTT
TRBV14	-	TRBJ1-1	14	-	CASSRGGGKAEAFF	TGTGCCAGCAGCCGGGGAGGGGGGAAGGCTGAAGCTTTCTTT
TRBV5-3	TRBD1	TRBJ1-1	14	-	CARRGTGRSTEAFF	TGTGCCAGAAGGGGGACAGGGCGGAGCACTGAAGCTTTCTTT
TRBV19	-	TRBJ2-1	15	few	CASSMRESSYNEQFF	TGTGCCAGTAGTATGCGGGAAAGCTCCTACAATGAGCAGTTCTTC
TRBV29-1	TRBD1	TRBJ2-1	15	-	CSVKKRDRARDEQFF	TGCAGCGTGAAAAAGAGGGACAGGGCGAGAGATGAGCAGTTCTTC
TRBV9	-	TRBJ2-7	14	-	CASSVGGGTGEQYF	TGTGCCAGCAGCGTTGGGGGAGGAACGGGCGAGCAGTACTTC
TRBV9	-	TRBJ2-1	13	-	CASSVDFYNEQFF	TGTGCCAGCAGCGTTGACTTTTACAATGAGCAGTTCTTC
TRBV6-1	-	TRBJ2-1	15	-	CASSEQASSYNEQFF	TGTGCCAGCAGTGAACAGGCATCCTCCTACAATGAGCAGTTCTTC
TRBV25-1	-	TRBJ2-1	14	-	CASSDRGGLNEQFF	TGTGCCAGCAGTGACAGGGGCGGGCTCAATGAGCAGTTCTTC
TRBV4-2	-	TRBJ2-1	17	-	CASSQYAATGLYNEQFF	TGTGCCAGCAGCCAGTATGCAGCCACGGGACTCTACAATGAGCAGTTCTTC
TRBV7-2	-	TRBJ2-7	14	-	CASSLGAGYSKQYF	TGTGCCAGCAGCTTAGGGGCAGGGTATTCGAAGCAGTACTTC
TRBV30	-	TRBJ1-2	17	-	CAWGKLGQRGGSGGYTF	TGTGCCTGGGGAAAACTAGGACAGCGGGGTGGATCAGGTGGCTACACCTTC
TRBV9	-	TRBJ2-7	14	-	CASSPSRLHYEQYF	TGTGCCAGCAGCCCCTCGAGGCTGCACTACGAGCAGTACTTC
TRBV6-6	-	TRBJ2-7	13	-	CASSRDTDYEQYF	TGTGCCAGTAGTAGGGACACAGACTACGAGCAGTACTTC
TRBV10-3	TRBD1	TRBJ2-7	14	-	CAIKKGQGIDEQYF	TGTGCCATCAAAAAGGGACAGGGCATTGACGAGCAGTACTTC
TRBV10-2	TRBD1	TRBJ2-7	12	-	CASSGDSYEQYF	TGCGCCAGCAGTGGGGACAGCTACGAGCAGTACTTC
TRBV7-9	-	TRBJ2-6	16	-	CASSLTGSGGANVLTF	TGTGCCAGCAGCTTAACGGGGAGTGGTGGGGCCAACGTCCTGACTTTC
TRBV2	TRBD1	TRBJ2-3	20	-	CASRRGTGQRLLTSTDTQYF	TGTGCCAGCAGAAGAGGGACAGGTCAGCGACTCCTTACTAGCACAGATACGCAGTATTTT
TRBV11-2	-	TRBJ2-1	16	-	CASIPGGQRIYNEQFF	TGTGCCAGCATCCCCGGGGGGCAGAGAATATACAATGAGCAGTTCTTC
TRBV30	-	TRBJ1-1	12	-	CAWSPVGTEAFF	TGTGCCTGGAGCCCAGTTGGCACTGAAGCTTTCTTT
TRBV29-1	-	TRBJ1-1	13	-	CSVVGGPGTEAFF	TGCAGCGTTGTGGGGGGGCCGGGCACTGAAGCTTTCTTT
TRBV7-6	TRBD2	TRBJ2-1	16	once	CASTPRLAGSYNEQFF	TGTGCCAGCACGCCCCGACTAGCGGGATCCTACAATGAGCAGTTCTTC
TRBV4-2	TRBD1	TRBJ2-7	14	-	CASSTSTGVYEQYF	TGTGCCAGCAGCACCTCGACAGGGGTCTACGAGCAGTACTTC
TRBV5-6	TRBD2	TRBJ2-5	15	-	CASSLEGTSFETQYF	TGTGCCAGCAGCTTGGAAGGGACTAGCTTTGAGACCCAGTACTTC
TRBV19	TRBD2	TRBJ2-7	15	-	CASSIQASGVGEQYF	TGTGCCAGCAGTATACAGGCTAGCGGGGTCGGCGAGCAGTACTTC
TRBV9	-	TRBJ1-4	12	-	CASSVVGEKLFF	TGTGCCAGCAGCGTAGTCGGGGAAAAACTGTTTTTT
TRBV10-1	TRBD2	TRBJ2-7	15	-	CASSASGRNGYEQYF	TGCGCCAGCAGTGCTAGCGGGAGAAATGGCTACGAGCAGTACTTC
TRBV9	-	TRBJ2-2	14	-	CASRGGSDTGELFF	TGTGCCAGCAGAGGGGGATCGGACACCGGGGAGCTGTTTTTT
TRBV18	TRBD1	TRBJ1-3	17	-	CASSPGTGRSSGNTIYF	TGTGCCAGCTCACCGGGGACAGGCCGGAGCTCTGGAAACACCATATATTTT
TRBV6-5	TRBD2	TRBJ2-7	15	-	CASSYGGSGRGEQYF	TGTGCCAGCAGTTACGGGGGTAGCGGGAGGGGCGAGCAGTACTTC
TRBV15	-	TRBJ2-5	16	-	CATSRVHRDYQETQYF	TGTGCCACCAGCAGAGTTCACCGGGACTACCAAGAGACCCAGTACTTC
TRBV29-1	TRBD1	TRBJ1-4	16	-	CSARVRQGVGREKLFF	TGCAGCGCTCGCGTCAGACAGGGGGTGGGAAGGGAAAAACTGTTTTTT
TRBV6-1	-	TRBJ2-5	14	-	CASSGRGRGETQYF	TGTGCCAGCAGTGGTCGCGGGCGTGGAGAGACCCAGTACTTC
TRBV2	-	TRBJ2-2	16	-	CASSLGRGPNTGELFF	TGTGCCAGCAGTCTGGGCAGGGGCCCGAACACCGGGGAGCTGTTTTTT
TRBV19	TRBD1	TRBJ1-5	14	once	CASSTHGQGMTQHF	TGTGCCAGTAGTACTCATGGACAGGGAATGACCCAGCATTTT
TRBV2	TRBD2	TRBJ2-3	17	-	CASSSAGGRVRTDTQYF	TGTGCCAGCAGTTCAGCGGGGGGGCGAGTTCGGACAGATACGCAGTATTTT
TRBV28	-	TRBJ2-1	14	-	CASSLLGGGGEQFF	TGTGCCAGCAGTTTATTAGGGGGGGGCGGTGAGCAGTTCTTC
TRBV5-1	-	TRBJ1-4	14	-	CASSPGQTNEKLFF	TGCGCCAGCAGCCCCGGACAGACTAATGAAAAACTGTTTTTT
TRBV7-6	TRBD2	TRBJ2-7	16	few	CASSLAGGRASHEQYF	TGTGCCAGCAGCTTAGCGGGCGGGAGGGCCTCCCACGAGCAGTACTTC
TRBV2	-	TRBJ2-7	16	-	CASSEAGPGASYEQYF	TGTGCCAGCAGTGAGGCGGGGCCGGGAGCCTCCTACGAGCAGTACTTC
TRBV2	TRBD2	TRBJ2-7	15	-	CASSDRLAGAYEQYF	TGTGCCAGCAGTGACAGGCTAGCGGGAGCCTACGAGCAGTACTTC
TRBV19	TRBD1	TRBJ1-1	17	-	CASSSYGTGGVNTEAFF	TGTGCCAGTAGTAGCTACGGTACAGGGGGGGTGAACACTGAAGCTTTCTTT
TRBV4-1	-	TRBJ1-2	16	-	CASSQDAFDNNYGYTF	TGCGCCAGCAGCCAAGATGCTTTTGACAATAACTATGGCTACACCTTC
TRBV13	-	TRBJ2-1	15	-	CASSPRGRSYNEQFF	TGTGCCAGCAGCCCCCGGGGAAGGTCCTACAATGAGCAGTTCTTC